This T cell receptor (beta chain) was retrieved from a study of T-cell reconstitution after alpha-beta-depleted transplantation in children. Study-wide findings and caveats: One year after transplant, T-cell counts and diversity came mostly from newly produced T cells. There were some patients whose high TCRbeta diversity at day 60 came from surviving recipient T cells and thymic progenitors. Reported findings indicate that, about two months after transplant, alpha-beta T cells came from several hundred expanded clones, which were derived from non-depleted graft cells.

The authors prepared the TCRbeta library with unique molecular identifiers. TCRdb passed the PCR reads through MiXCR, listing each CDR3 protein once. The sample lists about 510,000 distinct CDR3 sequences; around 10% were seen once. The CDR3 covers 19 residues. Trimming cost V 3 bases and J 0 bases; bases outside gene matches: 14. In germline, CDR1 is LGHNT, CDR2 FRNRAP. Comments on this clonotype: Its matching antigen is unknown.

Source: PBMCs, mostly from graft donor cells, taken 180 days after TCRalphabeta/CD19-depleted stem cell transplant. This TCR derives from a female patient aged 2-15 years who had a stem cell transplant for aplastic anemia, so the T cells may come from the graft donor. V gene TRBV12-5 combines with J gene TRBJ2-4; 7 nucleotides line up with TRBD1. CDR3 DNA sequence: TGTGCTAGTGGTTTCAACAGGGGCGGAACGGGAATAGCCAAAAACATTCAGTACTTC. The encoded protein is CASGFNRGGTGIAKNIQYF.